Following are 2 T cell receptor beta chains from one sample sequenced in a study of vaccination effects on CD4 cells after COVID-19. Prior to sequencing, the ViraFEST assay stimulated PBMC with viral peptide pools, which expanded the antigen-specific CD4+ T cells. A 10-day culture period preceded the isolation of CD4+ T cells. In the vaccine recipients, nucleocapsid antibodies were negative and there was no prior SARS-CoV-2 infection. Which antigens these TCRs recognize remains unknown. Measured with immunoSEQ multiplex PCR; TCRdb has only the in-frame clones, and not every one. The sample contains some 69,000 clones, about four fifths of which appear only once. Specimen: CD4+ T cells from PBMCs cultured with HCoV-NL63 spike peptides, collected before COVID-19 vaccination. The source of these receptors is a human donor who received a COVID-19 vaccine.

The chain employs TRBV19 and TRBJ2-5; D is ambiguous. CDR3 length: 13 amino acids. Per germline, CDR1 LNHDA and CDR2 SQIVND (reference sequence). The V and J ends lost 5 bases and 0 bases respectively, with 7 bases between them. For the CDR3, the DNA is TGTGCCAGTAGTGGGCAGGACCAAGAGACCCAGTACTTC. This sequence encodes CASSGQDQETQYF.

This chain connects TRBV5-1 to TRBJ1-4, with D perhaps TRBD1 (5 bases). Germline V gives CDR1 SGHRS, CDR2 YFSETQ. The length of the CDR3 is 15 residues. The V and J ends lost 0 bases and 4 bases respectively, with 10 bases between them. CDR3 amino acids: CASSLVSGSNEKLFF. The CDR3 coding sequence is TGCGCCAGCAGCTTGGTCTCAGGGAGTAATGAAAAACTGTTTTTT.